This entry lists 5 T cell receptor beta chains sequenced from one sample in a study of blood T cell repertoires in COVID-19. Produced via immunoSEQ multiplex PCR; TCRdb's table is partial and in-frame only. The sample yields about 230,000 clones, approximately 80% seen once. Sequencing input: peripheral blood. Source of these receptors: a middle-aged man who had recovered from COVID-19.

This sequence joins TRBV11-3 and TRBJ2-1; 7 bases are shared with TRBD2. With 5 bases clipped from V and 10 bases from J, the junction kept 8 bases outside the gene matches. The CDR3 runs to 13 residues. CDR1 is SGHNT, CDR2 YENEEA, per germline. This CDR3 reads CASSPVRSGEQFF. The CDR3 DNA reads TGTGCCAGCAGCCCCGTGCGTAGCGGGGAGCAGTTCTTC.

CDR3 coding DNA: TGTGCCAGCTCACAACCGGGAGACAGGGGGAACCGGTACCAAGAGACCCAGTACTTC. This codes for CASSQPGDRGNRYQETQYF. The gene calls are TRBV18 and TRBJ2-5; 9 bases agree with TRBD1. V dropped 4 bases and J dropped 0; count of bases not matched to a gene: 15. This CDR3 is built from 19 residues. Looked up from germline, CDR1 is KGHSH and CDR2 is LQKENI.

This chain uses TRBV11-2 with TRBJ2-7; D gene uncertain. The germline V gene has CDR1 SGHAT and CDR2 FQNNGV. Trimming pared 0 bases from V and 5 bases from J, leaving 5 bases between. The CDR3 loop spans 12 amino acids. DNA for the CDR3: TGTGCCAGCAGCTTAGATCTCCACGAGCAGTACTTC. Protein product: CASSLDLHEQYF.

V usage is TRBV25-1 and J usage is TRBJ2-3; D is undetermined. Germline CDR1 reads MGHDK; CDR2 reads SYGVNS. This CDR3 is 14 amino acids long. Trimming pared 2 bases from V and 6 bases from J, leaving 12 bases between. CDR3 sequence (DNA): TGTGCCAGCAGTGAAGAGGCCACGGCTGATACGCAGTATTTT. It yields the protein CASSEEATADTQYF.

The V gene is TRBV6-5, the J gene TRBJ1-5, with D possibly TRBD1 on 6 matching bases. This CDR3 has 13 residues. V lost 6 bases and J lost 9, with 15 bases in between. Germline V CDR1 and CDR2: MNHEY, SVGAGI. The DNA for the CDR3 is TGTGCCAGCAGGGGGGGGCGATTGATGCCCCAGCATTTT. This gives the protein CASRGGRLMPQHF.